The 6 T cell receptor beta chains given below trace back to one sample, sequenced in a study of cytomegalovirus exposure and HLA in healthy donors. PCR was performed using 60 Vbeta and 13 Jbeta primers. Sequencing used immunoSEQ multiplex PCR; TCRdb keeps in-frame clones, though not all of them. The table has about 160,000 clones, under 80% seen once. What was sequenced was PBMCs. These TCRs come from a woman aged 25-40 years in good health and CMV-seronegative.

A single count supports this clone. The rearrangement uses TRBV5-1 and TRBJ2-7; TRBD1 might be the D (6 bases). Germline V gives CDR1 SGHRS, CDR2 YFSETQ. V lost 5 bases and J lost 0, with 12 bases in between. This CDR3 has 14 residues. CDR3: CASRETGHSYEQYF. CDR3 nucleotides: TGCGCCAGCAGGGAAACAGGGCACTCCTACGAGCAGTACTTC.

This clone has a single count. The V call is TRBV11-2, the J call TRBJ2-3, with 9 bases aligning to TRBD1. The CDR3 runs to 16 residues. The junction had 7 bases not matched to a gene; V was cut back by 2 bases and J by 4 bases. CDR1 and CDR2 from the germline V gene are SGHAT and FQNNGV. The CDR3 loop is CASSLPPGQGADTQYF. CDR3 nucleotide sequence: TGTGCCAGCAGCTTACCTCCGGGACAGGGTGCAGATACGCAGTATTTT.

The chain joins TRBV19 to TRBJ1-1, with D perhaps matching TRBD1 (6 bases). The CDR3 is 15 residues long. The germline V and J ends were trimmed by 8 bases and 0 bases, with 16 bases remaining between them. Per the germline V gene, CDR1 is LNHDA and CDR2 is SQIVND (reference sequence). CDR3 bases: TGTGCCAGTTTAAGGACAGAAGGGATGAACACTGAAGCTTTCTTT. Protein product: CASLRTEGMNTEAFF.

This clone was picked up a small number of times. The rearrangement links TRBV2 to TRBJ2-1, with 9 positions matching TRBD2. Germline values: CDR1 SNHLY, CDR2 FYNNEI. The V and J ends lost 4 bases and 0 bases, in that order; junction bases with no gene match: 13. CDR3 size: 19 residues. The CDR3 DNA is TGTGCCAGCAGTGGGGGACTAGCCCCCGCCTTGGGCTCCTACAATGAGCAGTTCTTC. This encodes CASSGGLAPALGSYNEQFF. Combining the CDR3 with reference TRBV2 and TRBJ2-1 gives the whole variable domain EPEVTQTPSHQVTQMGQEVILRCVPISNHLYFYWYRQILGQKVEFLVSFYNNEISEKSEIFDDQFSVERPDGSNFTLKIRSTKLEDSAMYFCASSGGLAPALGSYNEQFFGPGTRLTVL.

J is TRBJ2-2 and V is TRBV7-8; a possible D gene is TRBD1 (5 bases). This CDR3 has 16 residues. Germline CDR1 reads SGHVS; CDR2 reads FQNEAQ. The V end was cut by 1 base, the J end by 3 bases, with 12 bases between. The CDR3 here is CASSLVGAEYTGELFF. Here the CDR3 DNA reads TGTGCCAGCAGCTTAGTAGGGGCGGAGTACACCGGGGAGCTGTTTTTT.

The sample holds one count of this clone. The chain combines TRBV5-1 with TRBJ1-4, with D tentatively TRBD1 (6 bases). Per germline, CDR1 SGHRS and CDR2 YFSETQ. The V and J ends lost 5 bases and 0 bases respectively, with 8 bases between them. The CDR3 length is 14 residues. For the CDR3, the DNA is TGCGCCAGCAGGGACAGTGCAACTAATGAAAAACTGTTTTTT. Translation gives CASRDSATNEKLFF.